One T cell receptor beta chain is described in this entry. The immunoSEQ assay was v3. Here immunoSEQ multiplex PCR was the method, and the copy in TCRdb shows in-frame clones only, minus some. Of roughly 92,000 clones listed, 50% to 70% are singletons. The data were obtained in a study of TIL therapy for anti-PD-1-resistant metastatic lung cancer. Sample time point: pre-treatment sample, taken before nivolumab and TIL therapy. The tumor samples were excised metastases, mostly pleural nodules or supraclavicular lymph nodes. The sample here was tumor tissue, taken at baseline. The sequence derives from a person aged 25 to 80 with non-small cell lung cancer.

The CDR3 coding sequence is TGTGCCAGCAGTGAAGCCGGAACAGGGATTGCTTTTTATACCGGGGAGCTGTTTTTT. Translating gives CASSEAGTGIAFYTGELFF. The chain carries TRBV6-1 and TRBJ2-2; D perhaps matches TRBD1 (6 bases). The CDR3 is 19 residues long. Germline V lookup: CDR1 MNHNS, CDR2 SASEGT. With 0 bases removed from V and 5 bases from J, the gap between germline ends came to 22 bases.